The sequence of this T cell receptor (beta chain) was determined in a study of T cell responses to AZD1222 COVID-19 vaccine. Whole-study findings and limits: The study identified only six AZD1222 recipients as seropositive at baseline.

The method was immunoSEQ multiplex PCR; TCRdb's version includes in-frame clones alone and lacks a portion of them. The sample has roughly 170,000 clones; 91% are singletons. Points on this clone: What it recognizes is unknown.

The V and J ends lost 1 base and 2 bases respectively, with 12 bases between them. From germline, CDR1 is SEHNR and CDR2 FQNEAQ (reference sequence). This CDR3 is built from 15 residues. The clonotype was recovered from an adult in good health. The specimen was peripheral blood, collected on day 0 of AZD1222 vaccination. V gene TRBV7-9 combines with J gene TRBJ2-7; D remains ambiguous. The CDR3 loop is CASSLEVGVAYEQYF. The CDR3 nucleotides read TGTGCCAGCAGCTTAGAGGTTGGGGTAGCCTACGAGCAGTACTTC.